The 29 T cell receptor beta chains listed next were all sequenced from one sample in a study of blood T cells in healthy people across ages. It was with a sample-barcoded 5' primer and a J-beta primer mix that a second PCR of about 7 to 12 cycles was run. TCRdb itself ran the 5' RACE reads through MiXCR, one entry per CDR3 protein. Of 1.5 million to 2 million distinct CDR3 sequences in the sample, about 50% were seen once. Sequenced input: blood. The receptors were sampled from a woman aged 40 to 50 in good health.

This chain uses TRBV20-1 with TRBJ2-1, with D uncertain. Germline-derived CDR1 and CDR2 are DFQATT and SNEGSKA (reference sequence). The CDR3 contains 14 residues. Deletions cut 6 bases from V and 4 bases from J, with 16 bases between. The DNA for the CDR3 is TGCAGTGCCCCGGATGAGATACAATACAATGAGCAGTTCTTC. Translating gives CSAPDEIQYNEQFF.

The chain employs TRBV2 and TRBJ2-7, with D perhaps being TRBD1 or TRBD2 (5 bases each). This CDR3 is 12 amino acids long. Germline lookup yields CDR1 SNHLY and CDR2 FYNNEI. The ends were cut back, 3 bases at V and 7 bases at J, with 10 bases in the middle. DNA for the CDR3: TGTGCCAGCAGTGATGAGGGGTGGGAGCAGTACTTC. It yields the protein CASSDEGWEQYF. The full variable domain, rest sourced from reference TRBV2 and TRBJ2-7, is EPEVTQTPSHQVTQMGQEVILRCVPISNHLYFYWYRQILGQKVEFLVSFYNNEISEKSEIFDDQFSVERPDGSNFTLKIRSTKLEDSAMYFCASSDEGWEQYFGPGTRLTVT.

The V gene is TRBV3-1, the J gene TRBJ1-1, with D hard to call. In germline, CDR1 is LGHDT, CDR2 YNNKEL (reference sequence). The CDR3 runs to 14 residues. Trimming took 1 base from V and 1 from J, leaving 7 bases between them. DNA of the CDR3: TGTGCCAGCAGCCAAGGTATCGGGAACACTGAAGCTTTCTTT. The encoded protein is CASSQGIGNTEAFF. The whole variable domain, filled in from reference TRBV3-1 and TRBJ1-1, reads DTAVSQTPKYLVTQMGNDKSIKCEQNLGHDTMYWYKQDSKKFLKIMFSYNNKELIINETVPNRFSPKSPDKAHLNLHINSLELGDSAVYFCASSQGIGNTEAFFGQGTRLTVV.

This clonotype was recorded once. J is TRBJ1-4 and V is TRBV7-2, with D unresolved. Trimming took off 1 base at V and 0 bases at J, with 6 bases between the two ends. The CDR3 length is 15 residues. Germline V CDR1 and CDR2: SGHTA, FQGNSA. The CDR3 DNA follows: TGTGCCAGCAGCTTAGTGAAGTCAACTAATGAAAAACTGTTTTTT. Protein product: CASSLVKSTNEKLFF.

CDR3 region: CASRLRTSGGADTQYF. The DNA of the CDR3 is TGTGCCAGCAGATTAAGGACTAGCGGGGGTGCCGATACGCAGTATTTT. The chain is built from TRBV12-3 or TRBV12-4 and TRBJ2-3; the match to TRBD2 covers 13 bases. Losses at the gene ends were 6 bases for V and 6 bases for J; bases not matched to a gene: 9. The CDR3 is 16 amino acids.

The rearrangement uses TRBV7-2 and TRBJ2-5; D could derive from TRBD1 or TRBD2 (5 bases each). V was pared by 3 bases and J by 3 bases, with 14 bases between. CDR1 SGHTA and CDR2 FQGNSA come from the germline V gene. The CDR3 is made up of 15 amino acids. The CDR3 here is CASSFAGAEEETQYF. The CDR3 region has the DNA TGTGCCAGCAGCTTTGCCGGGGCTGAGGAAGAGACCCAGTACTTC.

There are a few counts of this clonotype. The CDR3 DNA follows: TGCAGTGCGCCACTAGTACAAGAGACCCAGTACTTC. Protein sequence: CSAPLVQETQYF. The chain recombines TRBV20-1 with TRBJ2-5, with D tentatively TRBD2 (5 bases). Germline values: CDR1 DFQATT, CDR2 SNEGSKA (reference sequence). V was trimmed by 6 bases and J by 2 bases, leaving 10 bases between them. The CDR3 sequence is 12 residues long.

This clonotype was observed a few times. This chain links TRBV4-1 with TRBJ2-6; 9 nucleotides agree with TRBD1. Germline CDR1 is MGHRA and CDR2 is YSYEKL. V gave up 0 bases and J gave up 0 bases; unmatched junction bases: 6. This CDR3 has 19 residues. The CDR3 loop reads CASSQDPGQGNSGANVLTF. In nucleotides, the CDR3 is TGCGCCAGCAGCCAAGATCCCGGACAGGGGAACTCTGGGGCCAACGTCCTGACTTTC.

The V gene is TRBV20-1, the J gene TRBJ2-7; 11 nucleotides align to TRBD2. J was trimmed by 2 bases and V by 0 bases; bases with no gene match: 9. The CDR3 runs 17 residues. Germline-derived CDR1 and CDR2 are DFQATT and SNEGSKA (reference sequence). The CDR3 sequence is CSARDQTSGGLTYEQYF. For the CDR3, the DNA is TGCAGTGCTAGAGATCAAACTAGCGGGGGTTTAACCTACGAGCAGTACTTC.

This clonotype was observed a single time. The rearrangement uses TRBV28 and TRBJ1-6, with D perhaps TRBD1 (5 bases). This CDR3 is built from 16 residues. V was trimmed by 3 bases and J by 6 bases, leaving 15 bases between them. CDR1 is MDHEN and CDR2 is SYDVKM in the germline V gene. CDR3 bases: TGTGCCAGCAGTTTGTGGGAGGCAAGGGGTAATTCACCCCTCCACTTT. It translates to CASSLWEARGNSPLHF.

This clonotype was recorded once. The V gene is TRBV10-2, the J gene TRBJ2-3; 8 positions agree with TRBD1. Germline CDR1 WSHSY, CDR2 SAAADI. The CDR3 sequence is 16 residues long. V gave up 6 bases and J gave up 2 bases; unmatched junction bases: 10. The CDR3 nucleotides read TGCGCCAGCAGCCCTCTTAGACAGGGGACCACAGATACGCAGTATTTT. This sequence encodes CASSPLRQGTTDTQYF.

The rearrangement links TRBV15 to TRBJ2-3; D is perhaps TRBD1 (6 bases). Looked up from germline, CDR1 is LNHNV and CDR2 is YYDKDF (reference sequence). The V end lost 0 bases, the J end lost 3 bases, and 13 bases lay between the germline ends. This CDR3 comprises 16 residues. The CDR3: CATSRDGGGGTDTQYF. CDR3 bases: TGTGCCACCAGCAGAGATGGTGGGGGCGGAACAGATACGCAGTATTTT. The full variable domain, its missing parts supplied by reference TRBV15 and TRBJ2-3, is DAMVIQNPRYQVTQFGKPVTLSCSQTLNHNVMYWYQQKSSQAPKLLFHYYDKDFNNEADTPDNFQSRRPNTSFCFLDIRSPGLGDTAMYLCATSRDGGGGTDTQYFGPGTRLTVL.

J is TRBJ2-4 and V is TRBV9, with a possible D match to TRBD2 (7 bases). The CDR3 spans 17 residues. Looked up from germline, CDR1 is SGDLS and CDR2 is YYNGEE. Trimming shortened V by 3 bases and J by 3 bases, and 19 bases separated the two germline ends. In DNA form, the CDR3 reads TGTGCCAGCAGCGAGGGGGGGTCAGGTGCGGGCAAAAACATTCAGTACTTC. This encodes CASSEGGSGAGKNIQYF.

This clonotype was seen a handful of times. V gene TRBV14 combines with J gene TRBJ2-1, with D unclear. Germline V gives CDR1 SGHDN, CDR2 FVKESK. This CDR3 is 12 amino acids long. Deletions cut 5 bases from V and 6 bases from J, with 8 bases between. The CDR3 here is CASSRYSNEQFF. Written as DNA, the CDR3 is TGTGCCAGCAGCAGGTATAGCAATGAGCAGTTCTTC.

The genes are TRBV7-2 and TRBJ2-3; D gene uncertain. The CDR3 is 14 amino acids. Looked up from germline, CDR1 is SGHTA and CDR2 is FQGNSA. With 0 bases removed from V and 7 bases from J, the gap between germline ends came to 11 bases. CDR3 coding DNA: TGTGCCAGCAGCTTAGCTCTCGCCTCCTATACGCAGTATTTT. It is translated as CASSLALASYTQYF. Variable domain in full (rest from reference TRBV7-2 and TRBJ2-3): GAGVSQSPSNKVTEKGKDVELRCDPISGHTALYWYRQSLGQGLEFLIYFQGNSAPDKSGLPSDRFSAERTGGSVSTLTIQRTQQEDSAVYLCASSLALASYTQYFGPGTRLTVL.

The rearrangement joins TRBV10-3 to TRBJ2-7; D possibly matches TRBD1 or TRBD2 (5 bases each). The J call may be in error: the DNA end matches TRBJ2-5 better. The length of the CDR3 is 12 residues. CDR1 is ENHRY and CDR2 is SYGVKD in the germline V gene. The CDR3 DNA follows: TGTGCCATCAGGGAAGAGGGGGAGACCCAGTACTTC. This encodes CAIREEGETQYF.

The chain carries TRBV7-9 and TRBJ2-5; 7 nucleotides line up with TRBD1. Per germline, CDR1 SEHNR and CDR2 FQNEAQ (reference sequence). V was pared by 5 bases and J by 3 bases, with 18 bases of the junction left unmatched. This CDR3 has 18 amino acids. In nucleotides, the CDR3 is TGTGCCAGCAGCCCTAAGAGAACAGGGGCCCCTCTTGAAGAGACCCAGTACTTC. It translates to CASSPKRTGAPLEETQYF.

A few counts support this clonotype. V and J are TRBV6-2 or TRBV6-3 and TRBJ2-7, with TRBD2 identical over 12 bases. Germline assignment: CDR1 MNHEY and CDR2 SVGEGT. Unmatched junction bases numbered 3, after V lost 6 bases and J lost 0 bases. The length of the CDR3 is 15 residues. The CDR3, as DNA: TGTGCCAGCAGGAAGGGACTAGCGGGCTCCTACGAGCAGTACTTC. It encodes CASRKGLAGSYEQYF.

This clonotype was seen more than once but under ten times. Sequence at one end of the junction differs from germline and may be a read error. This chain uses TRBV28 with TRBJ2-7; the D gene is possibly TRBD2 (5 bases). This CDR3 comprises 13 residues. CDR1 and CDR2 from the germline V gene are MDHEN and SYDVKM. This CDR3 reads CANSRPSPYEQYF. The CDR3 bases are TGTGCCAACAGTAGACCTAGCCCCTACGAGCAGTACTTC.

The gene calls are TRBV6-5 and TRBJ2-5; TRBD2 might be the D (6 bases). Germline V CDR1 and CDR2: MNHEY, SVGAGI. V was trimmed by 2 bases and J by 1 base, leaving 11 bases between them. CDR3 length: 15 residues. As DNA, the CDR3 is TGTGCCAGCAGTTACGGGGCGGGGAGCCAAGAGACCCAGTACTTC. Translation gives CASSYGAGSQETQYF.

Points on this clonotype: Mismatch with germline at one junction end may stem from a read error. The chain uses TRBV7-9 and TRBJ1-2; D remains unclear. Germline loops: CDR1 SEHNR, CDR2 FQNEAQ (reference sequence). The CDR3 extends over 14 amino acids. CDR3 protein: CASSPPGVPYGHTF. CDR3 DNA: TGTGCCAGCAGCCCCCCCGGGGTACCCTATGGCCACACCTTC.

This clonotype has more than one count but fewer than ten. The chain employs TRBV9 and TRBJ2-7; D not resolved. The V gene's germline CDR1 is SGDLS and CDR2 YYNGEE. The CDR3 consists of 14 residues. V lost 0 bases and J 3 bases, leaving 10 bases between the germline ends. CDR3 coding DNA: TGTGCCAGCAGCGTAGATCCCCTCTACTACGAGCAGTACTTC. Translated: CASSVDPLYYEQYF.

The chain is built from TRBV25-1 and TRBJ2-6, with D tentatively TRBD2 (5 bases). Deletions cut 4 bases from V and 0 bases from J, with 10 bases between. Germline V gene sequence: CDR1 MGHDK, CDR2 SYGVNS. This CDR3 spans 16 amino acids. The CDR3 bases are TGTGCCAGCAGTGGCGGACTCCTCTCTGGGGCCAACGTCCTGACTTTC. Residues: CASSGGLLSGANVLTF.

This clonotype was counted only a few times. The gene calls are TRBV4-3 and TRBJ2-7; 9 nucleotides agree with TRBD1. Germline loops: CDR1 LGHNA, CDR2 YSLEER. V shed 1 base and J 7 bases; nucleotides not matched to a gene: 14. The CDR3 runs 17 residues. In DNA form, the CDR3 reads TGCGCCAGCAGCCAAGGGGCCGGGACAGGGTCTCACAATGAGCAGTACTTC. Protein: CASSQGAGTGSHNEQYF.

This clonotype was observed a handful of times. The chain couples TRBV15 to TRBJ2-7, with 7 bases matching TRBD1. The ends lost 5 bases at V and 7 bases at J; junction bases unmatched: 17. The CDR3 covers 16 residues. CDR1 is LNHNV, CDR2 YYDKDF, per germline (reference sequence). CDR3 amino acids: CATSYGQTGEFGEQYF. The CDR3 region has the DNA TGTGCCACCAGCTACGGGCAAACAGGGGAATTTGGTGAGCAGTACTTC.

The chain is built from TRBV9 and TRBJ1-2; D remains unclear. Germline values: CDR1 SGDLS, CDR2 YYNGEE. The V end lost 0 bases, the J end lost 4 bases, and 13 bases lay between the germline ends. The CDR3 length is 15 residues. CDR3 loop: CASSVDPGTTYGYTF. The CDR3 DNA reads as TGTGCCAGCAGCGTAGATCCGGGTACAACCTATGGCTACACCTTC.

The chain couples TRBV29-1 to TRBJ1-1; D is ambiguous. CDR1 and CDR2 from the germline V gene are SQVTM and ANQGSEA. This CDR3 is built from 13 residues. Trimming took off 7 bases at V and 0 bases at J, with 12 bases between the two ends. CDR3: CSGGQVLNTEAFF. In DNA form, the CDR3 reads TGCAGCGGTGGGCAGGTTCTGAACACTGAAGCTTTCTTT.

The chain links TRBV7-3 to TRBJ2-1; 8 positions agree with TRBD1. The length of the CDR3 is 14 residues. Trimming cost V 2 bases and J 8 bases; bases outside gene matches: 5. The germline CDR1 and CDR2 sequences are SGHTA and FQGTGA. This CDR3 is CASSLADRAHEQFF. CDR3 coding DNA: TGTGCCAGCAGCTTAGCGGACAGGGCGCATGAGCAGTTCTTC.

The V call is TRBV5-1, the J call TRBJ2-1, with D possibly being TRBD1 (6 bases). V was shortened by 0 bases and J by 0 bases, with 10 bases between the two germline ends. Germline assignment: CDR1 SGHRS and CDR2 YFSETQ. There are 16 residues in the CDR3. CDR3 sequence reads: CASSLEDSPSYNEQFF. The CDR3 nucleotides read TGCGCCAGCAGCTTGGAGGACAGTCCCTCCTACAATGAGCAGTTCTTC.